A single sample is the source of the 24 T cell receptor beta chains below, sequenced in a study of T cell clusters in autoimmune cytopenias. TRB amplification used around 260 ng of peripheral blood genomic DNA. One tube held mixed TRB-A and TRB-B primer pools for touch-down PCR. Each CDR3 protein gets one entry in TCRdb, which reprocessed the multiplex PCR reads and gives no DNA. The sample has several thousand distinct CDR3 sequences; the top ten hold roughly 71%. The data also belong to a second study, concerning T cell repertoires in aging, cancer and after chemotherapy.

The sequenced sample was peripheral blood. These receptors originate from a human donor with an autoimmune cytopenia or autoimmune hepatitis (not recorded which).

The chain is built from TRBV6-5 and TRBJ2-3; the TCRdb call, TRBD2, lacks DNA for checking. Germline CDR1 is MNHEY and CDR2 is SVGAGI. The CDR3 consists of 17 residues. This chain's CDR3 is CASSYSAAGGLTDTQYF.

Its frequency marks this clonotype as medium-sized. This chain connects TRBV13 to TRBJ2-1; TCRdb's D gene call, TRBD1, goes unchecked for lack of DNA. This CDR3 is 12 amino acids long. The germline V gene encodes CDR1 PRHDT and CDR2 FYEKMQ (reference sequence). The CDR3 spells CASTRQGLEQFF.

In terms of frequency, this clonotype is medium-sized. V and J are TRBV11-1 and TRBJ2-5; TCRdb's D call, TRBD1, is unchecked because there is no DNA. Germline V gene lookup returns CDR1 SGHAT and CDR2 FQDESV (reference sequence). The CDR3 contains 15 residues. CDR3 in amino acids: CASSLLSRGGETQYF.

V usage is TRBV5-6 and J usage is TRBJ2-5; the TCRdb D gene call, TRBD2, has no DNA to confirm it. The CDR3 totals 13 residues. From germline, CDR1 is SGHDT and CDR2 YYEEEE. This CDR3 is CASSFVAGGTQYF.

Judged by frequency, this clonotype is medium-sized (0.01 to 0.1%). This chain connects TRBV29-1 to TRBJ1-4. CDR1 and CDR2 (germline): SQVTM, ANQGSEA. The CDR3 runs 11 residues. CDR3 amino acids: CSGLYNEKLFF. The variable domain in full, with the rest retrieved from reference TRBV29-1 and TRBJ1-4, is SAVISQKPSRDICQRGTSLTIQCQVDSQVTMMFWYRQQPGQSLTLIATANQGSEATYESGFVIDKFPISRPNLTFSTLTVSNMSPEDSSIYLCSGLYNEKLFFGSGTQLSVL.

The genes are TRBV7-2 and TRBJ1-5; there is no DNA to check the TCRdb D call of TRBD1. Germline CDR1 reads SGHTA; CDR2 reads FQGNSA. The CDR3 covers 15 residues. The CDR3 region is CASSLEGTGDQPQHF.

This sequence joins TRBV6-5 and TRBJ1-2; the D gene TCRdb calls, TRBD1, cannot be checked with no DNA. The CDR3 runs 13 residues. Germline V gene sequence: CDR1 MNHEY, CDR2 SVGAGI. The CDR3 loop reads CASMAGAAYGYTF.

The chain recombines TRBV11-3 with TRBJ2-5; the TCRdb call, TRBD1, lacks DNA for checking. Germline values: CDR1 SGHNT, CDR2 YENEEA. This CDR3 spans 15 amino acids. CDR3 loop: CASSNRGGKQETQYF.

This chain's CDR3 is CASSYSGGTNTGELFF. The chain carries TRBV19 and TRBJ2-2; TCRdb reports TRBD1, a call that lacks DNA to check it against. CDR1 LNHDA and CDR2 SQIVND come from the germline V gene (reference sequence). The CDR3 consists of 16 residues.

This chain joins TRBV5-1 and TRBJ2-3; TCRdb calls TRBD1, which cannot be checked without DNA. There are 14 residues in the CDR3. Per the germline V gene, CDR1 is SGHRS and CDR2 is YFSETQ. CDR3 sequence: CASSLGGAGGAQYF.

V usage is TRBV6-5 and J usage is TRBJ2-3. There are 17 residues in the CDR3. Germline CDR1 reads MNHEY; CDR2 reads SVGAGI. CDR3 amino acids: CASSYSNSPRTTDTQYF.

The V call is TRBV12-3 or TRBV12-4, the J call TRBJ1-2; TCRdb names TRBD1, which stays unverified in the absence of DNA. The length of the CDR3 is 14 residues. CDR3 in amino acids: CASSLEARGYGYTF.

The chain combines TRBV11-3 with TRBJ1-2. Germline V gene lookup returns CDR1 SGHNT and CDR2 YENEEA. The CDR3 extends over 13 amino acids. CDR3 region: CASSLVRQDGYTF.

This chain uses TRBV6-2 or TRBV6-3 with TRBJ1-3. CDR3 length: 15 amino acids. The V gene's germline CDR1 is MNHEY and CDR2 SVGEGT. The CDR3 reads CASSYSLEDVYTIYF.

The chain uses TRBV29-1 and TRBJ1-5; the TCRdb D gene call, TRBD1, has no DNA to confirm it. This CDR3 region has 13 residues. Per germline, CDR1 SQVTM and CDR2 ANQGSEA. The CDR3 loop reads CSVDVGAGQPQHF.

CDR3 loop: CASRDSSYEQYF. The chain is built from TRBV6-5 and TRBJ2-7. The CDR3 is 12 amino acids. CDR1 and CDR2 (germline): MNHEY, SVGAGI.

The chain combines TRBV12-3 or TRBV12-4 with TRBJ2-5; the TRBD1 assignment by TCRdb is unverifiable without DNA. The CDR3 totals 14 residues. The CDR3 spells CASRRTELQETQYF.

The V call is TRBV7-6, the J call TRBJ1-2; TCRdb selects TRBD1, and the lack of DNA leaves this call unchecked. The CDR3 extends over 17 amino acids. Per the germline V gene, CDR1 is SGHVS and CDR2 is FNYEAQ. This CDR3 reads CASSLGAGAGIGYGYTF.

This clonotype registers medium-sized by frequency. The V call is TRBV11-3, the J call TRBJ1-1; TCRdb outputs TRBD1, but without DNA this stays unchecked. The V gene's germline CDR1 is SGHNT and CDR2 YENEEA. The CDR3 is 15 residues long. Here the CDR3 reads CASSFRPGMNTEAFF.

The CDR3 loop reads CASSQGQGWQYF. V is TRBV11-3 and J is TRBJ2-7; TCRdb selects TRBD1, and the lack of DNA leaves this call unchecked. This CDR3 spans 12 amino acids. Per germline, CDR1 SGHNT and CDR2 YENEEA. Together with reference TRBV11-3 and TRBJ2-7, the CDR3 gives the full variable domain: EAGVVQSPRYKIIEKKQPVAFWCNPISGHNTLYWYLQNLGQGPELLIRYENEEAVDDSQLPKDRFSAERLKGVDSTLKIQPAELGDSAVYLCASSQGQGWQYFGPGTRLTVT.

This chain's CDR3 is CSVYSNTEAFF. The genes are TRBV29-1 and TRBJ1-1. Germline CDR1 reads SQVTM; CDR2 reads ANQGSEA. The CDR3 totals 11 residues.

The V and J genes are TRBV19 and TRBJ2-3; TCRdb's assignment of TRBD1 cannot be checked, as there is no DNA. Germline V gene data show CDR1 as LNHDA and CDR2 as SQIVND (reference sequence). The CDR3 extends over 15 amino acids. The CDR3 loop is CASTPGAASTDTQYF.

V usage is TRBV6-5 and J usage is TRBJ1-5. Per germline, CDR1 MNHEY and CDR2 SVGAGI. The CDR3 covers 15 residues. The CDR3 sequence: CASSYSGQINQPQHF.

This clonotype is medium-sized (0.01 to 0.1%) by frequency. The rearrangement joins TRBV27 to TRBJ1-6. This CDR3 region has 18 residues. The germline CDR1 and CDR2 sequences are MNHEY and SMNVEV (reference sequence). The CDR3 sequence: CASSLVGGGSSYNSPLHF.